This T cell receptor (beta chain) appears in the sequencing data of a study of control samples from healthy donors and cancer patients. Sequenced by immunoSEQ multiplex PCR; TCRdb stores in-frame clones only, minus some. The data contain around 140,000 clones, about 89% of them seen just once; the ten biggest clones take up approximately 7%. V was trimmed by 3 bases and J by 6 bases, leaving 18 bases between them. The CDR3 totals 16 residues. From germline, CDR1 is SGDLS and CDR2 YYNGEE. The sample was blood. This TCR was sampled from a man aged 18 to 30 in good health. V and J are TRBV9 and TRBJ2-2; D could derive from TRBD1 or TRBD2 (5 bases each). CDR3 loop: CASSAQWGFLAGELFF. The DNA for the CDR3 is TGTGCCAGCAGCGCCCAGTGGGGGTTCCTTGCCGGGGAGCTGTTTTTT.